Below are 12 T cell receptor beta chains sequenced from a single sample in a study of blood T cell repertoires in COVID-19. Profiling relied on immunoSEQ multiplex PCR, and the TCRdb table lists in-frame clones only, not all of them. The sample contains about 330,000 clones, 70% to 90% of which appear only once. The sample consisted of PBMCs or T cells enriched from blood (not recorded which). These receptors were collected from a woman aged 25 to 39 who had recovered from COVID-19.

The V and J genes are TRBV5-6 and TRBJ1-2; D possibly corresponds to TRBD1 (5 bases). The CDR3 loop spans 15 amino acids. The germline V gene has CDR1 SGHDT and CDR2 YYEEEE. V was clipped by 5 bases and J by 5 bases, with 19 bases between them. The DNA for the CDR3 is TGTGCCAGCAGTTCCCTCCCGGGCAGGGCGTATGGCTACACCTTC. Its translation is CASSSLPGRAYGYTF.

This chain joins TRBV6-5 and TRBJ2-5, with TRBD2 matching 10 bases. V was pared by 5 bases and J by 1 base, with 4 bases of the junction left unmatched. Germline loops: CDR1 MNHEY, CDR2 SVGAGI. This CDR3 has 15 amino acids. CDR3 sequence: CASSTVAGGQETQYF. DNA for the CDR3: TGTGCCAGCAGTACCGTAGCGGGGGGCCAAGAGACCCAGTACTTC.

V gene TRBV5-8 combines with J gene TRBJ1-6; TRBD1 agrees at 9 bases. J lost 12 bases, V lost 4 bases, and 23 bases had no gene match. This CDR3 region has 19 residues. The germline V gene encodes CDR1 SGHTS and CDR2 YDEGEE. CDR3 region: CASSRYSGGSGTGKEPLHF. For the CDR3, the DNA is TGTGCCAGCAGCCGATATTCGGGGGGTTCCGGGACAGGGAAGGAACCCCTCCACTTT.

The chain uses TRBV29-1 and TRBJ1-1, with D perhaps TRBD1 (6 bases). The CDR3 consists of 14 residues. CDR1 is SQVTM and CDR2 is ANQGSEA in the germline V gene. The V end was cut by 2 bases, the J end by 6 bases, with 16 bases between. The CDR3 loop is CSVERRQGRAEAFF. The CDR3 nucleotides read TGCAGCGTTGAAAGGCGGCAGGGGAGAGCTGAAGCTTTCTTT. The full variable domain, rest sourced from reference TRBV29-1 and TRBJ1-1, is SAVISQKPSRDICQRGTSLTIQCQVDSQVTMMFWYRQQPGQSLTLIATANQGSEATYESGFVIDKFPISRPNLTFSTLTVSNMSPEDSSIYLCSVERRQGRAEAFFGQGTRLTVV.

V and J are TRBV3-1 (or the pseudogene TRBV3-2) and TRBJ2-3; 13 nucleotides align to TRBD2. After removal of 2 bases from V and 2 bases from J, the junction contained 4 bases not matched to a gene. The CDR3 covers 17 residues. CDR1 is LGHDT and CDR2 is YNNKEL in the germline V gene (reference sequence). The CDR3 sequence is CASSQNGLAGVTDTQYF. The CDR3 DNA reads as TGTGCCAGCAGCCAAAACGGACTAGCGGGGGTCACAGATACGCAGTATTTT.

The V gene is TRBV3-1 (or the pseudogene TRBV3-2), the J gene TRBJ1-4; D uncertain. This CDR3 is built from 14 residues. CDR1 LGHDT and CDR2 YNNKEL come from the germline V gene (reference sequence). Trimming cost V 3 bases and J 8 bases, with 13 bases left between them. The CDR3 loop reads CASSHGQRGEKLFF. As DNA, the CDR3 is TGTGCCAGCAGCCACGGTCAGAGAGGAGAAAAACTGTTTTTT.

This clone was detected only a few times. The V call is TRBV7-6, the J call TRBJ1-1, with D unclear. V was trimmed by 1 base and J by 5 bases, leaving 14 bases between them. Germline V gives CDR1 SGHVS, CDR2 FNYEAQ. There are 15 residues in the CDR3. CDR3 DNA: TGTGCCAGCAGCTTAGGGTCTGGCGGTCGTACTGAAGCTTTCTTT. Protein: CASSLGSGGRTEAFF.

The chain uses TRBV29-1 and TRBJ2-7; 10 bases line up with TRBD1. Per the germline V gene, CDR1 is SQVTM and CDR2 is ANQGSEA. The V gene end was trimmed by 4 bases and the J gene end by 3 bases; junction bases not matched to a gene: 6. The CDR3 has 14 residues. CDR3 sequence reads: CSVGSGQGYYEQYF. Here the CDR3 DNA reads TGCAGCGTTGGGTCGGGACAGGGGTACTACGAGCAGTACTTC.

The genes are TRBV6-5 and TRBJ2-3; D may be TRBD2 (6 bases). The ends were cut back, 2 bases at V and 4 bases at J, with 13 bases in the middle. Germline CDR1 and CDR2: MNHEY and SVGAGI. The CDR3 has 15 amino acids. The CDR3 region is CASSYEGREADTQYF. The CDR3 nucleotides read TGTGCCAGCAGTTACGAGGGCAGGGAGGCAGATACGCAGTATTTT.

This sequence joins TRBV11-2 and TRBJ2-7, with a possible D match to TRBD1 (6 bases). CDR3 length: 12 amino acids. Germline CDR1 is SGHAT and CDR2 is FQNNGV. The V end lost 5 bases, the J end lost 5 bases, and 10 bases lay between the germline ends. The CDR3 loop is CASSIQGNEQYF. CDR3 sequence (DNA): TGTGCCAGCAGCATACAGGGAAACGAGCAGTACTTC.

This rearrangement joins TRBV7-9 to TRBJ1-3, with 7 bases fitting TRBD1. This CDR3 is built from 18 residues. Germline values: CDR1 SEHNR, CDR2 FQNEAQ (reference sequence). V shed 1 base, J shed 0 bases, and the junction held 9 bases outside the gene matches. CDR3 region: CASSLDRGNYFSGNTIYF. For the CDR3, the DNA is TGTGCCAGCAGCTTAGACAGGGGCAATTACTTCTCTGGAAACACCATATATTTT.

This chain links TRBV7-6 with TRBJ1-5, with D perhaps TRBD1 (6 bases). Germline CDR1 and CDR2: SGHVS and FNYEAQ. Trimming pared 1 base from V and 0 bases from J, leaving 10 bases between. This CDR3 region has 16 residues. The CDR3 is CASSLGTVNSNQPQHF. The CDR3 DNA reads TGTGCCAGCAGCTTAGGGACAGTGAATAGCAATCAGCCCCAGCATTTT.